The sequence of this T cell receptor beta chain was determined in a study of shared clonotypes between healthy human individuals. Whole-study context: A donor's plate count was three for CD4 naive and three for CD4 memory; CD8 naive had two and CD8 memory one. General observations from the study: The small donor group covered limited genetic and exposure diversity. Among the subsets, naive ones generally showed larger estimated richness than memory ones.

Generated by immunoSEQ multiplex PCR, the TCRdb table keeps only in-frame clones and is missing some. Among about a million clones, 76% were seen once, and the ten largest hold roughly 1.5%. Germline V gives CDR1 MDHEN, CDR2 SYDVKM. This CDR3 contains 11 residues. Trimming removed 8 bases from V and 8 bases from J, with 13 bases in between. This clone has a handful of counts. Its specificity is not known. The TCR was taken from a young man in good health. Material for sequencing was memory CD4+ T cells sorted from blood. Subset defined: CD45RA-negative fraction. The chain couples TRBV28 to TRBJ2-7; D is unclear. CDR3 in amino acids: CASSLSKKQYF. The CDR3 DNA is TGTGCCAGCTCACTCTCGAAGAAGCAGTACTTC.